Following are 14 T cell receptor beta chains from one sample sequenced in a study of blood T cell repertoires in COVID-19. Profiling relied on immunoSEQ multiplex PCR, and the TCRdb table lists in-frame clones only, not all of them. This sample has 100,000 to 150,000 clones, with around 89% found just once. Sequencing input: peripheral blood. The receptors were sampled from a human donor in a cohort sampled during active COVID-19.

The rearrangement joins TRBV10-3 to TRBJ2-7; 11 nucleotides match TRBD2. The germline V gene has CDR1 ENHRY and CDR2 SYGVKD. The CDR3 runs to 16 residues. The trim removed 5 bases at V and 0 bases at J, leaving 6 bases unmatched. The CDR3 sequence is CAISPTTSGSSYEQYF. Written as DNA, the CDR3 is TGTGCCATCAGTCCAACCACTAGCGGGAGCTCCTACGAGCAGTACTTC.

V gene TRBV5-4 combines with J gene TRBJ2-3; D gene uncertain. This CDR3 is 13 amino acids long. Trimming removed 0 bases at V and 5 bases at J, with 7 bases between. Germline V CDR1 and CDR2: SGHNT, YYREEE (reference sequence). CDR3 DNA sequence: TGTGCCAGCAGCTTGGACAGTGAAGATACGCAGTATTTT. Amino acid sequence: CASSLDSEDTQYF.

This sequence joins TRBV7-2 and TRBJ2-7; perhaps TRBD1 as D (5 bases). Germline-derived CDR1 and CDR2 are SGHTA and FQGNSA. With 5 bases removed from V and 3 bases from J, the gap between germline ends came to 14 bases. This CDR3 is built from 14 residues. The CDR3 sequence is CASSPSRQSYEQYF. The CDR3 region has the DNA TGTGCCAGCAGCCCCTCGAGACAGAGCTACGAGCAGTACTTC.

The J gene is TRBJ1-2, the V gene TRBV5-1, with TRBD1 as a possible D gene (6 bases). Per germline, CDR1 SGHRS and CDR2 YFSETQ. The CDR3 extends over 13 amino acids. Trimming took off 3 bases at V and 3 bases at J, with 9 bases between the two ends. The CDR3 reads CASSSQGDYGYTF. In DNA, the CDR3 is TGCGCCAGCAGCTCACAGGGAGACTATGGCTACACCTTC. Drawing the rest from reference TRBV5-1 and TRBJ1-2, the complete variable domain is KAGVTQTPRYLIKTRGQQVTLSCSPISGHRSVSWYQQTPGQGLQFLFEYFSETQRNKGNFPGRFSGRQFSNSRSEMNVSTLELGDSALYLCASSSQGDYGYTFGSGTRLTVV.

J is TRBJ2-1 and V is TRBV9, with TRBD2 matching over 8 bases. V lost 1 base to trimming and J lost 3 bases; unmatched junction nucleotides: 15. CDR1 and CDR2 from the germline V gene are SGDLS and YYNGEE. There are 19 residues in the CDR3. CDR3 sequence (DNA): TGTGCCAGCAGCGTAAGTGGAGTGGGCCGGGGGGGCCTCTACAATGAGCAGTTCTTC. Protein: CASSVSGVGRGGLYNEQFF. Combining the CDR3 with reference TRBV9 and TRBJ2-1 gives the whole variable domain DSGVTQTPKHLITATGQRVTLRCSPRSGDLSVYWYQQSLDQGLQFLIQYYNGEERAKGNILERFSAQQFPDLHSELNLSSLELGDSALYFCASSVSGVGRGGLYNEQFFGPGTRLTVL.

The rearrangement joins TRBV5-1 to TRBJ1-1, with 7 bases that match TRBD1. The CDR3 is made up of 13 amino acids. The trim removed 3 bases at V and 5 bases at J, leaving 4 bases unmatched. Looked up from germline, CDR1 is SGHRS and CDR2 is YFSETQ. CDR3 sequence (DNA): TGCGCCAGCAGCTGGACAGGTGGGACTGAAGCTTTCTTT. It is translated as CASSWTGGTEAFF.

The rearrangement joins TRBV24-1 to TRBJ2-2; D not certain. The CDR3 has 14 residues. CDR1 and CDR2 (germline): KGHDR, SFDVKD. The V gene lost 3 bases and the J gene lost 2 bases, with 6 bases spanning the gap. Written as DNA, the CDR3 is TGTGCCACCAGTGATCGACACAACACCGGGGAGCTGTTTTTT. Translating gives CATSDRHNTGELFF.

The chain links TRBV7-9 to TRBJ2-1; tentatively, D is TRBD1 (6 bases). There are 15 residues in the CDR3. Germline assignment: CDR1 SEHNR and CDR2 FQNEAQ (reference sequence). The V end was cut by 6 bases, the J end by 0 bases, with 12 bases between. For the CDR3, the DNA is TGTGCCAGCAGTCCCAGGGGAATCTCCTACAATGAGCAGTTCTTC. Its protein is CASSPRGISYNEQFF.

This chain uses TRBV4-1 with TRBJ1-5; D is unclear. The germline CDR1 and CDR2 sequences are MGHRA and YSYEKL. This CDR3 has 17 amino acids. The V end lost 0 bases, the J end lost 0 bases, and 12 bases lay between the germline ends. CDR3 in DNA: TGCGCCAGCAGCCAAGATGGCGCAGGCTATAGCAATCAGCCCCAGCATTTT. It specifies CASSQDGAGYSNQPQHF.

The genes are TRBV10-3 and TRBJ2-5; tentative D call: TRBD1 (5 bases). Germline V gene data show CDR1 as ENHRY and CDR2 as SYGVKD. V lost 5 bases, J lost 5 bases, and 15 bases lay in between. The CDR3 has 14 residues. The CDR3 DNA sequence: TGTGCCATCAGTCGAGGCAGGGTAGGGGAGACCCAGTACTTC. Residues: CAISRGRVGETQYF.

The chain couples TRBV7-9 to TRBJ1-1; D gene uncertain. Germline assignment: CDR1 SEHNR and CDR2 FQNEAQ (reference sequence). Trimming pared 3 bases from V and 4 bases from J, leaving 9 bases between. CDR3 length: 13 amino acids. The CDR3 is CASSFGDSTEAFF. The CDR3 coding sequence is TGTGCCAGCAGCTTCGGGGATTCCACTGAAGCTTTCTTT.

This clone occurred a few times. This chain uses TRBV6-5 with TRBJ2-5, with TRBD2 matching 9 bases. CDR3 size: 15 residues. V trimming: 5 bases; J trimming: 4 bases; junction bases outside the gene matches: 8. Germline CDR1 is MNHEY and CDR2 is SVGAGI. The CDR3 nucleotides read TGTGCCAGCAGTAACGCCCTAGCGGGGTCAGAGACCCAGTACTTC. Protein sequence: CASSNALAGSETQYF.

V is TRBV20-1 and J is TRBJ1-6, with D hard to call. Looked up from germline, CDR1 is DFQATT and CDR2 is SNEGSKA (reference sequence). Trimming stripped 3 bases from V and 6 bases from J, with 9 bases between. This CDR3 comprises 13 residues. The CDR3 nucleotides are TGCAGTGCTAGTCCGCAGGCTAATTCACCCCTCCACTTT. Translation gives CSASPQANSPLHF.

The J gene is TRBJ2-7, the V gene TRBV29-1, with D maybe TRBD2 (7 bases). V was pared by 6 bases and J by 0 bases, with 21 bases between. Per the germline V gene, CDR1 is SQVTM and CDR2 is ANQGSEA. The CDR3 runs to 16 residues. CDR3 bases: TGCAGCGTCCACGGGGGGAAGGGGGGAGGCTCCTACGAGCAGTACTTC. Protein sequence: CSVHGGKGGGSYEQYF.